This T cell receptor beta chain originates from a study of cytomegalovirus exposure and HLA in healthy donors. For this clone: Its target is unknown.

The V and J ends lost 5 bases and 0 bases, in that order; junction bases with no gene match: 14. CDR1 and CDR2 (germline): SGHVS, FNYEAQ. The length of the CDR3 is 19 residues. The PCR had 60 Vbeta and 13 Jbeta primers. Assay: immunoSEQ multiplex PCR; the TCRdb copy retains only in-frame clones and omits some. The sample gives about 180,000 clones, just under 80% of which show up once; under 2% is in the top ten. Study-level findings and limits: Researchers left out some V segments, among them TRBV6-2 and TRBV6-3, as indistinguishable.

Sequencing was done on a sample of PBMCs. V and J are TRBV7-6 and TRBJ1-3; 9 positions match TRBD1. The sequence derives from a woman aged 25 to 39 in good health and CMV-seronegative. CDR3 DNA sequence: TGTGCCAGCAGCCAGAGGACAGGGGCTGATATTTTCTCTGGAAACACCATATATTTT. Amino acid sequence: CASSQRTGADIFSGNTIYF.